The source of this T cell receptor beta chain is a study of PD-1 blockade in classical Hodgkin lymphoma. From germline, CDR1 is SGHRS and CDR2 YFSETQ. Deletions cut 0 bases from V and 7 bases from J, with 11 bases between. CDR3 size: 15 residues. Assay used: immunoSEQ multiplex PCR; TCRdb lists only in-frame clones, some missing. In the table there are about 25,000 clones, about 72% of which are singletons. Time point given: cycle 4 day 1 (C4D1), after less than 7 weeks of nivolumab. Relapse was seen in all patients after autologous stem cell transplantation, and brentuximab vedotin exposure was variable. This clone was counted a few times.

This chain uses TRBV5-1 with TRBJ1-6; D call uncertain. This specimen consisted of peripheral blood mononuclear cells (PBMCs), obtained before the fourth cycle of nivolumab. The source of this sequence is a human donor with classical Hodgkin lymphoma. CDR3 DNA sequence: TGCGCCAGCAGCTTGGTGGCAGGAGACAATTCACCCCTCCACTTT. It is translated as CASSLVAGDNSPLHF.